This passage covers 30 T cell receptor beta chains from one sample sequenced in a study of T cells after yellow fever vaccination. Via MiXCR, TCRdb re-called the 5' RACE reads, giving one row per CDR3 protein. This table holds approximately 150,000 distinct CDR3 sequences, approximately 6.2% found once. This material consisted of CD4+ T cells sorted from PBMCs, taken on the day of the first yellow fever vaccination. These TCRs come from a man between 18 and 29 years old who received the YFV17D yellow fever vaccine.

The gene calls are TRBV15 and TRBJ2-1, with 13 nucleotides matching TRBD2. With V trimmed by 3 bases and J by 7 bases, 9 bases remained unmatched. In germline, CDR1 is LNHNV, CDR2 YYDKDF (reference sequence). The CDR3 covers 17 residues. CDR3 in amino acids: CATSRVSGTSGVNEQFF. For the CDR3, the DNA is TGTGCCACCAGCAGGGTCTCCGGGACTAGCGGGGTTAATGAGCAGTTCTTC.

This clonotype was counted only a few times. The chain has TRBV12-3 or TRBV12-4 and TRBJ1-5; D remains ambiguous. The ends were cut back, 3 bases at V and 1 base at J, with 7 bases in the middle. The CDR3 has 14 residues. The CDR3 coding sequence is TGTGCCAGCAGTTTTGGGCAGAGCAATCAGCCCCAGCATTTT. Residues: CASSFGQSNQPQHF.

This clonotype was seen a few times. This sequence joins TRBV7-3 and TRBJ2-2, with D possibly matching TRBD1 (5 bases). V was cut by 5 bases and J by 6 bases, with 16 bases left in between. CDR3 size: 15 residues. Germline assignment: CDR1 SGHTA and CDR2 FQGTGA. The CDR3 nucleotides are TGTGCCAGCAGCCCCGGTGACAGAAAGGCCGGGGAGCTGTTTTTT. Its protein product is CASSPGDRKAGELFF.

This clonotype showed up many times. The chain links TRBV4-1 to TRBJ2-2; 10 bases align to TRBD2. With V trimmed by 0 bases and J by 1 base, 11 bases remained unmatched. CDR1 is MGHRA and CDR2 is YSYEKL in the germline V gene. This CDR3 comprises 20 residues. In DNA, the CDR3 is TGCGCCAGCAGCCAAGAGGTACGGGCTAGCGGGGGCCTGAACACCGGGGAGCTGTTTTTT. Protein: CASSQEVRASGGLNTGELFF.

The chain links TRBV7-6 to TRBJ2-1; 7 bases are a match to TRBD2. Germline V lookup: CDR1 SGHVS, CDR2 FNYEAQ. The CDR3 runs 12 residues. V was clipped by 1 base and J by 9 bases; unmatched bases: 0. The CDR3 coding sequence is TGTGCCAGCAGCTTAGTAGCGGGTGAGCAGTTCTTC. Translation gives CASSLVAGEQFF.

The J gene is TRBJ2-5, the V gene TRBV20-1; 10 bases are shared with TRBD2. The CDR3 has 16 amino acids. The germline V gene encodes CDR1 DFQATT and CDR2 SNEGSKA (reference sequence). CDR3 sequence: CRGWGYRLAGEETQYF. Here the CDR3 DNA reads TGCAGGGGGTGGGGCTACCGGCTAGCGGGGGAAGAGACCCAGTACTTC.

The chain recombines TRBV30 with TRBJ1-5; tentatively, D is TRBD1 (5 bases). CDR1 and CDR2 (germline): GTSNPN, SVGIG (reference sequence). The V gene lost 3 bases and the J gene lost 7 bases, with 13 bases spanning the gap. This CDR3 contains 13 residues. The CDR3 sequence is CAWSAREDQPQHF. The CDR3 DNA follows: TGTGCCTGGAGCGCCAGGGAAGACCAGCCCCAGCATTTT.

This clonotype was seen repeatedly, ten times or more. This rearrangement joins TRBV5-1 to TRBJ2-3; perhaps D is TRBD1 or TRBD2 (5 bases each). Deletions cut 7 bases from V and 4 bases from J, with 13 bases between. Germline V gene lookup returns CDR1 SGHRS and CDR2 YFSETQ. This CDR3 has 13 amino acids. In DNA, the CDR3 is TGCGCCAGCCCCCCCCGGGGCCCAGATACGCAGTATTTT. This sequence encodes CASPPRGPDTQYF.

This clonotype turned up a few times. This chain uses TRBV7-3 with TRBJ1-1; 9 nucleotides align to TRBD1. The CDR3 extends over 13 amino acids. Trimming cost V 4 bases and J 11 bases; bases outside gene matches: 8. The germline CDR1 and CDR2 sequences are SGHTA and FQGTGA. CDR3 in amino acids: CASSSIQGAGAFF. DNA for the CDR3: TGTGCCAGCAGCTCAATACAGGGGGCCGGGGCTTTCTTT.

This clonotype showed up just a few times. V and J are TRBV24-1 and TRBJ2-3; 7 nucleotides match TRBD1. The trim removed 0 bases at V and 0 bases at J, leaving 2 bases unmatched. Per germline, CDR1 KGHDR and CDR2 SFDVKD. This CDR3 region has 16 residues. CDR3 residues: CATSDLTGESTDTQYF. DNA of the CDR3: TGTGCCACCAGTGATTTGACAGGGGAAAGCACAGATACGCAGTATTTT.

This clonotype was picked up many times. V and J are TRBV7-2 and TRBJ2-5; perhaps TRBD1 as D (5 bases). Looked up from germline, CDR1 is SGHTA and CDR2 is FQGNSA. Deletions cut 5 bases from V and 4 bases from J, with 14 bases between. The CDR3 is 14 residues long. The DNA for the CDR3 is TGTGCCAGCAGCATCAGGGTTTGGGCAGAGACCCAGTACTTC. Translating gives CASSIRVWAETQYF.

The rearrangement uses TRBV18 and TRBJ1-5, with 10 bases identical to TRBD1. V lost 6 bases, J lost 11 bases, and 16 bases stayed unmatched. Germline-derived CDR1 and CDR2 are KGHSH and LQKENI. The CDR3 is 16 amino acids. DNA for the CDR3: TGTGCCAGCTCGGTCGGGACAGGGGCGGCCGCTCGGGCCCAGCATTTT. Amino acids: CASSVGTGAAARAQHF.

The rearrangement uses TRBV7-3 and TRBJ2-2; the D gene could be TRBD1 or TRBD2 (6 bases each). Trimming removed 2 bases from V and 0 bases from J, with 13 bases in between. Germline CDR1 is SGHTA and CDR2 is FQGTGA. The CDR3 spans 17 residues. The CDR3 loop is CASSLLSGAANTGELFF. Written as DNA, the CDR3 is TGTGCCAGCAGCTTATTGTCGGGGGCGGCGAACACCGGGGAGCTGTTTTTT.

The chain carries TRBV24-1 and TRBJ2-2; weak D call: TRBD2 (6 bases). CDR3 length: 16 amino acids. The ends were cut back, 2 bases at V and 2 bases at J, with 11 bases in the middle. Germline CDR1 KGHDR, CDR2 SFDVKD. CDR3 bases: TGTGCCACCAGTGATTACCGGGACTTTAACACCGGGGAGCTGTTTTTT. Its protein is CATSDYRDFNTGELFF.

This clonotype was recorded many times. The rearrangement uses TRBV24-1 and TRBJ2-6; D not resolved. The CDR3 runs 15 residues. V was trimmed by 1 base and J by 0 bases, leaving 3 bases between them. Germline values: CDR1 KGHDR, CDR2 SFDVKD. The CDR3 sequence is CATSDFSSGANVLTF. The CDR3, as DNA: TGTGCCACCAGTGATTTCAGCTCTGGGGCCAACGTCCTGACTTTC.

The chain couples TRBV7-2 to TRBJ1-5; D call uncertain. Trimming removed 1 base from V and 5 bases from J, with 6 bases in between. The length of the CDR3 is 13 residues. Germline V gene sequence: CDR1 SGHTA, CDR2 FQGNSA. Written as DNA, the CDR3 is TGTGCCAGCAGCTTAGATTCGTATCAGCCCCAGCATTTT. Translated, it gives CASSLDSYQPQHF.

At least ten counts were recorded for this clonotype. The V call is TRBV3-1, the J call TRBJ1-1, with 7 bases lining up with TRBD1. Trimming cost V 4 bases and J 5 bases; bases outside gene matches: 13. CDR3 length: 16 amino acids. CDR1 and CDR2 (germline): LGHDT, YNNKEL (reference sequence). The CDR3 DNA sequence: TGTGCCAGCAGCCCCCGAACCACAGGGGAGGGAACTGAAGCTTTCTTT. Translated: CASSPRTTGEGTEAFF.

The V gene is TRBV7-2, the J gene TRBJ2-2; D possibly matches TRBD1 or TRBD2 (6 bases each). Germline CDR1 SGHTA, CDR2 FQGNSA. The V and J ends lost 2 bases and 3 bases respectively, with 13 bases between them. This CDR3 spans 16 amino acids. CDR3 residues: CASSLIGGIYTGELFF. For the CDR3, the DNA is TGTGCCAGCAGCTTAATAGGGGGGATCTACACCGGGGAGCTGTTTTTT.

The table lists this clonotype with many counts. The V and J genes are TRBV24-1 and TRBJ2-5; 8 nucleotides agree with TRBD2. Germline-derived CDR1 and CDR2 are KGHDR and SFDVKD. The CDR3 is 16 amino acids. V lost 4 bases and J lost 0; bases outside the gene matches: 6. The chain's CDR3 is CATSEGLLADQETQYF. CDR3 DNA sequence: TGTGCCACCAGTGAGGGGTTACTAGCGGACCAAGAGACCCAGTACTTC.

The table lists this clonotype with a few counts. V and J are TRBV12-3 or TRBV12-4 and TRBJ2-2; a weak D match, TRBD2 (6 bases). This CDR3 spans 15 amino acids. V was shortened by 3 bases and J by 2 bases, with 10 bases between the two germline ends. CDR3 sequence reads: CASSFTGTNTGELFF. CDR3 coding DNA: TGTGCCAGCAGTTTCACCGGGACTAACACCGGGGAGCTGTTTTTT.

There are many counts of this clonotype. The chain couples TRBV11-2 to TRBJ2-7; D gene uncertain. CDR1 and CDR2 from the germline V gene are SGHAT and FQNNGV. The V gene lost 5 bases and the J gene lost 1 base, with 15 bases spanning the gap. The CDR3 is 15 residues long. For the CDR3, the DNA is TGTGCCAGCAGCCCCCCAGGTAGTATGTCCTACGAGCAGTACTTC. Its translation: CASSPPGSMSYEQYF.

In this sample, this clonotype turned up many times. CDR3 in DNA: TGCAGTGCTAGAGGTGCTTCAGATACGCAGTATTTT. Its translation is CSARGASDTQYF. The genes are TRBV20-1 and TRBJ2-3; D uncertain. Germline lookup yields CDR1 DFQATT and CDR2 SNEGSKA (reference sequence). Between the trimmed V and J ends, which lost 1 base and 4 bases, there was a span of 6 bases. The CDR3 loop spans 12 amino acids.

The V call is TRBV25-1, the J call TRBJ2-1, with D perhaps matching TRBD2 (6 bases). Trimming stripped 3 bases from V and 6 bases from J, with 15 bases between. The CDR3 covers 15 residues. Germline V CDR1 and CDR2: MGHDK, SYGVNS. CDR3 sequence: CASSDTSRIGNEQFF. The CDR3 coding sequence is TGTGCCAGCAGTGATACTAGCCGAATAGGCAATGAGCAGTTCTTC.

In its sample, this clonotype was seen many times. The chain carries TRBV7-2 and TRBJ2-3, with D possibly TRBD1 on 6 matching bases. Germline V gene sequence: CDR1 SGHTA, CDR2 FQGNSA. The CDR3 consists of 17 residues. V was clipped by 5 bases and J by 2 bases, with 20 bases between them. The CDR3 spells CASSPYGPRGYTDTQYF. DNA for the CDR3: TGTGCCAGCAGCCCGTACGGCCCCAGGGGATACACAGATACGCAGTATTTT. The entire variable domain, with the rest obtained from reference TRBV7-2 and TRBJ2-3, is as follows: GAGVSQSPSNKVTEKGKDVELRCDPISGHTALYWYRQSLGQGLEFLIYFQGNSAPDKSGLPSDRFSAERTGGSVSTLTIQRTQQEDSAVYLCASSPYGPRGYTDTQYFGPGTRLTVL.

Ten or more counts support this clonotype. CDR3 protein: CASSFRQGWRETQYF. Written as DNA, the CDR3 is TGCGCCAGCAGCTTCCGACAGGGATGGAGAGAGACCCAGTACTTC. V gene TRBV5-1 combines with J gene TRBJ2-5, with 7 bases lining up with TRBD1. J gave up 4 bases and V 2 bases, and 8 bases lay outside the gene matches. Germline values: CDR1 SGHRS, CDR2 YFSETQ. This CDR3 spans 15 amino acids.

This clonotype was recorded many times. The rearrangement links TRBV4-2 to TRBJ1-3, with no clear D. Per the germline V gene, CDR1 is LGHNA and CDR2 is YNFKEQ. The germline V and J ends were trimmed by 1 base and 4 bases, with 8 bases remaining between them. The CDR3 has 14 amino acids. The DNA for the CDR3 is TGTGCCAGCAGCCAAGCGGTTAGCGGAAACACCATATATTTT. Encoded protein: CASSQAVSGNTIYF.

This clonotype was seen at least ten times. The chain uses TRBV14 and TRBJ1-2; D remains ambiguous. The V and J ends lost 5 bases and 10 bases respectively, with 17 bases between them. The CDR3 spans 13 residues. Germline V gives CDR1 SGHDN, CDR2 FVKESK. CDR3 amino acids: CASSAGLGFDYTF. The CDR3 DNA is TGTGCCAGCAGCGCGGGTTTGGGTTTTGACTACACCTTC. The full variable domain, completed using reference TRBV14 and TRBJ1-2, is EAGVTQFPSHSVIEKGQTVTLRCDPISGHDNLYWYRRVMGKEIKFLLHFVKESKQDESGMPNNRFLAERTGGTYSTLKVQPAELEDSGVYFCASSAGLGFDYTFGSGTRLTVV.

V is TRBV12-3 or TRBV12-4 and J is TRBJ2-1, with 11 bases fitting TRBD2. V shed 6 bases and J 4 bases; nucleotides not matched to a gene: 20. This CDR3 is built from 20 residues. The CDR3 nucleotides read TGTGCCAGCAGCACTTATCCGGGACTAGCGGTTGCGGGTTCGTACAATGAGCAGTTCTTC. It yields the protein CASSTYPGLAVAGSYNEQFF.

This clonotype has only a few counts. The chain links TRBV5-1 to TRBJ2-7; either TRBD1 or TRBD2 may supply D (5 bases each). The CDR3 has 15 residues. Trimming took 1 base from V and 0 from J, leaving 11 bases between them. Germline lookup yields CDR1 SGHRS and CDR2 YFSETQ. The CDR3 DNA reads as TGCGCCAGCAGCTTGTTCCAGGGACCCTCCTACGAGCAGTACTTC. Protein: CASSLFQGPSYEQYF.

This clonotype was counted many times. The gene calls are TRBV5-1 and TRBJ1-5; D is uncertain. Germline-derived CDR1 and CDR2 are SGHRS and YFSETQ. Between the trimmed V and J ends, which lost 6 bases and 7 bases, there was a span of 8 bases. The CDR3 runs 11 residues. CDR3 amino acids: CASNPLQPQHF. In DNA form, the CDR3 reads TGCGCCAGCAACCCTCTGCAGCCCCAGCATTTT.